This T cell receptor beta chain was documented in a study of T-cell reconstitution after alpha-beta-depleted transplantation in children. Study-level results: As was reported, about two months after transplant, alpha-beta T cells came from several hundred expanded graft clones. Most T-cell counts and diversity one year after the transplant came from T cells that were newly produced.

This CDR3 has 15 amino acids. The germline gives CDR1 MNHEY, CDR2 SMNVEV (reference sequence). Trimming removed 3 bases from V and 2 bases from J, with 14 bases in between. As concerns this clonotype: Its antigen is not known.

Researchers prepared the TCRbeta library using unique molecular identifiers, the study reports. Each CDR3 protein gets one entry after TCRdb re-called the PCR reads with MiXCR. Of about 290,000 distinct CDR3 sequences listed, around 7.1% are singletons. The receptor comes from a female patient aged 2 to 10 who had a stem cell transplant for Fanconi anemia, so the T cells may come from the graft donor. This specimen consisted of peripheral blood, obtained 360 days after TCRalphabeta/CD19-depleted stem cell transplant. The chain recombines TRBV27 with TRBJ2-7, with D hard to call. The CDR3 reads CASSFGRSRTYEQYF. The CDR3 DNA is TGTGCCAGCAGTTTTGGTCGGTCACGTACCTACGAGCAGTACTTC.